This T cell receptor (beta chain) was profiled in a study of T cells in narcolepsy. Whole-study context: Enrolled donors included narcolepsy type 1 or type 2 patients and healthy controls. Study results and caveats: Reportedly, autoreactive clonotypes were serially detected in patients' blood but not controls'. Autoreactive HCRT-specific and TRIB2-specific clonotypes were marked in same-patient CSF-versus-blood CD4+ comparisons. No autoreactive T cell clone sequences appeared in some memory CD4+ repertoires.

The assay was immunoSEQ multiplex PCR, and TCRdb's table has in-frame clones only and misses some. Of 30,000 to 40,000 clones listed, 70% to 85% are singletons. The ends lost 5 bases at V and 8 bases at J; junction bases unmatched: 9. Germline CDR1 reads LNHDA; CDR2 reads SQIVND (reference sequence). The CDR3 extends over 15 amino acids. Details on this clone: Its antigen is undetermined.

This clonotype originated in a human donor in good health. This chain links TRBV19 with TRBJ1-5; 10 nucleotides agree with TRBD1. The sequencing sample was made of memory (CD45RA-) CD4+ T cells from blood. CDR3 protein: CASSVGTGVAEPQHF. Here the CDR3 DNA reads TGTGCCAGTAGTGTTGGGACAGGGGTCGCTGAGCCCCAGCATTTT.